This TCR beta chain is drawn from a study of T cell responses to AZD1222 COVID-19 vaccine. The CDR3 runs to 14 residues. Germline CDR1 is SGHTA and CDR2 is FQGNSA. Trimming cost V 5 bases and J 7 bases; bases outside gene matches: 5. Some clones are missing from TCRdb's copy, which holds only in-frame ones; the method was immunoSEQ multiplex PCR. The sample consists of 130,000 or so clones, roughly 90% of them appearing once. This receptor was obtained from an adult who received the AZD1222 COVID-19 vaccine. The material was peripheral blood, obtained 28 days after the second AZD1222 dose. This sequence joins TRBV7-2 and TRBJ1-4; 9 nucleotides agree with TRBD1. The DNA for the CDR3 is TGTGCCAGCAGCCCCGGACAGGGGTTTGAAAAACTGTTTTTT. Encoded protein: CASSPGQGFEKLFF.